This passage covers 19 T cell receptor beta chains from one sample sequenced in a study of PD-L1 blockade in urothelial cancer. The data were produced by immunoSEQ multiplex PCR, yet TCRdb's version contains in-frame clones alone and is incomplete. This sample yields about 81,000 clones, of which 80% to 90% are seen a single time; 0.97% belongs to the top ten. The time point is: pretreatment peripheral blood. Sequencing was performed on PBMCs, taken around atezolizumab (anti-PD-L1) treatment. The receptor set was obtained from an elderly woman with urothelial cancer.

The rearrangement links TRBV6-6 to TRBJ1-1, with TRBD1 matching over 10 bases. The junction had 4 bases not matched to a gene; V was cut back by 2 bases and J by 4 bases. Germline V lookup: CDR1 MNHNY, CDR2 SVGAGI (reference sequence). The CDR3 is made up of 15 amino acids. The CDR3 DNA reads TGTGCCAGCAGTTACGACAGGGGGCCTGGCACTGAAGCTTTCTTT. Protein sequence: CASSYDRGPGTEAFF.

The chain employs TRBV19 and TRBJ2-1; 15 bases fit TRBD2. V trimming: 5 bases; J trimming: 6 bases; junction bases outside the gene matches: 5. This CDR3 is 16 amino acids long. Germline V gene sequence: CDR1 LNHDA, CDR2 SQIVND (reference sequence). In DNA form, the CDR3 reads TGTGCCAGTAGTGCTCCGGGACTAGCGGGAGGCAATGAGCAGTTCTTC. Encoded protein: CASSAPGLAGGNEQFF. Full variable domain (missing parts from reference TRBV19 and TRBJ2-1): DGGITQSPKYLFRKEGQNVTLSCEQNLNHDAMYWYRQDPGQGLRLIYYSQIVNDFQKGDIAEGYSVSREKKESFPLTVTSAQKNPTAFYLCASSAPGLAGGNEQFFGPGTRLTVL.

The CDR3 sequence is CASSPSGREVEQFF. The CDR3 nucleotides are TGTGCCAGCAGCCCGAGCGGGAGGGAAGTTGAGCAGTTCTTC. The chain carries TRBV5-4 and TRBJ2-1; 10 bases are a match to TRBD2. CDR1 is SGHNT and CDR2 is YYREEE in the germline V gene (reference sequence). The trim removed 4 bases at V and 9 bases at J, leaving 7 bases unmatched. The CDR3 runs 14 residues. Full variable domain (outside the CDR3, taken from reference TRBV5-4 and TRBJ2-1): ETGVTQSPTHLIKTRGQQVTLRCSSQSGHNTVSWYQQALGQGPQFIFQYYREEENGRGNFPPRFSGLQFPNYSSELNVNALELDDSALYLCASSPSGREVEQFFGPGTRLTVL.

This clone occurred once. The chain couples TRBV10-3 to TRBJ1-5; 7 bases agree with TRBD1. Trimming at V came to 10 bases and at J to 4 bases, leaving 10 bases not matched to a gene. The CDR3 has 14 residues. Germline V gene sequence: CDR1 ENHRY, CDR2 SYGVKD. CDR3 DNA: TGTGCCACAAGAGAGGGACAGTCAAATCAGCCCCAGCATTTT. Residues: CATREGQSNQPQHF.

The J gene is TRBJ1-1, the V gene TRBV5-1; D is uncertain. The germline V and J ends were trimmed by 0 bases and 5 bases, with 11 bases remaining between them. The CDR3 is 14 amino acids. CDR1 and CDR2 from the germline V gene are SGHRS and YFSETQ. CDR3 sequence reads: CASSLALRGTEAFF. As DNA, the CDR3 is TGCGCCAGCAGCTTGGCACTCCGAGGGACTGAAGCTTTCTTT. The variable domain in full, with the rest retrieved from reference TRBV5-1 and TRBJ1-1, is KAGVTQTPRYLIKTRGQQVTLSCSPISGHRSVSWYQQTPGQGLQFLFEYFSETQRNKGNFPGRFSGRQFSNSRSEMNVSTLELGDSALYLCASSLALRGTEAFFGQGTRLTVV.

As DNA, the CDR3 is TGTGCCAGCAGGACAGCGGGGGGAAACAATGAGCAGTTCTTC. It encodes CASRTAGGNNEQFF. The chain joins TRBV6-5 to TRBJ2-1; the match to TRBD2 covers 9 bases. Trimming cost V 6 bases and J 5 bases; bases outside gene matches: 5. CDR3 length equals 14 residues. CDR1 MNHEY and CDR2 SVGAGI come from the germline V gene.

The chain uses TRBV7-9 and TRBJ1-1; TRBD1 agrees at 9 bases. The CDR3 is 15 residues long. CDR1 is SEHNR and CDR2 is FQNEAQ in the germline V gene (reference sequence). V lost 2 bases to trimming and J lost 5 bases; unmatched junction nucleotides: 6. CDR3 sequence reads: CASSLPGQGGTEAFF. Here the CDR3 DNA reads TGTGCCAGCAGCTTACCGGGACAGGGTGGGACTGAAGCTTTCTTT. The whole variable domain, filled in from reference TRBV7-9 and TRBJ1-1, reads DTGVSQNPRHKITKRGQNVTFRCDPISEHNRLYWYRQTLGQGPEFLTYFQNEAQLEKSRLLSDRFSAERPKGSFSTLEIQRTEQGDSAMYLCASSLPGQGGTEAFFGQGTRLTVV.

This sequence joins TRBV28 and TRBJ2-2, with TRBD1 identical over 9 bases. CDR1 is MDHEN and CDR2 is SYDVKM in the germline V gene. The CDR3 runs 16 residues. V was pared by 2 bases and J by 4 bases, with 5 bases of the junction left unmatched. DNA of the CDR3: TGTGCCAGCAGTTTAATTGGGACAGGGAGCACCGGGGAGCTGTTTTTT. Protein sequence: CASSLIGTGSTGELFF. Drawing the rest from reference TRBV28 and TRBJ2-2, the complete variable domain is DVKVTQSSRYLVKRTGEKVFLECVQDMDHENMFWYRQDPGLGLRLIYFSYDVKMKEKGDIPEGYSVSREKKERFSLILESASTNQTSMYLCASSLIGTGSTGELFFGEGSRLTVL.

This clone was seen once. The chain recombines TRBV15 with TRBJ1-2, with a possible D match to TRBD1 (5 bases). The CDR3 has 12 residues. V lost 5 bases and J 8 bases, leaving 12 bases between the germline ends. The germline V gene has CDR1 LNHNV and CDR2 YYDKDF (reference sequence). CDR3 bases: TGTGCCACCAGCGGAGGACAATCAGGCTACACCTTC. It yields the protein CATSGGQSGYTF.

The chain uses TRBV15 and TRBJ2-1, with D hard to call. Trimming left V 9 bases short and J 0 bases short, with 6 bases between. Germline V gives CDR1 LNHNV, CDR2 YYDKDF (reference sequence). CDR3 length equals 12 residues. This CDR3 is CATSRSYNEQFF. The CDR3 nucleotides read TGTGCCACGTCGCGCTCCTACAATGAGCAGTTCTTC. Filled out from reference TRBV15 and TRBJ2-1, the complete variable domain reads DAMVIQNPRYQVTQFGKPVTLSCSQTLNHNVMYWYQQKSSQAPKLLFHYYDKDFNNEADTPDNFQSRRPNTSFCFLDIRSPGLGDTAMYLCATSRSYNEQFFGPGTRLTVL.

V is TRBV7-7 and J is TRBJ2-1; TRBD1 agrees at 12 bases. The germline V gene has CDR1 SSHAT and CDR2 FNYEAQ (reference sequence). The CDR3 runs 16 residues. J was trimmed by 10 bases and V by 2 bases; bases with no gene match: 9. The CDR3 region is CASSLLAGQGAREQFF. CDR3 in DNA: TGTGCCAGCAGCTTACTGGCGGGACAGGGGGCGCGGGAGCAGTTCTTC.

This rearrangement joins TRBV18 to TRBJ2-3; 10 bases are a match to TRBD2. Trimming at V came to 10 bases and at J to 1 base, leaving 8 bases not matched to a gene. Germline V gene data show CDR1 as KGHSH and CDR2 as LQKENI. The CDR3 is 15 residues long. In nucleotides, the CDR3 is TGTGCCACCACGGGACTAGCGAGCGGCACAGATACGCAGTATTTT. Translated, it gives CATTGLASGTDTQYF.

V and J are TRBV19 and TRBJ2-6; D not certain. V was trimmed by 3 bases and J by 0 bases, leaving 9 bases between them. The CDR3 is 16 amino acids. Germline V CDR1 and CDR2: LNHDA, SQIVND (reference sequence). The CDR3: CASSIQATSGANVLTF. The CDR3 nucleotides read TGTGCCAGTAGTATTCAGGCGACCTCTGGGGCCAACGTCCTGACTTTC. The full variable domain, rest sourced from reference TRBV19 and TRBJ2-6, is DGGITQSPKYLFRKEGQNVTLSCEQNLNHDAMYWYRQDPGQGLRLIYYSQIVNDFQKGDIAEGYSVSREKKESFPLTVTSAQKNPTAFYLCASSIQATSGANVLTFGAGSRLTVL.

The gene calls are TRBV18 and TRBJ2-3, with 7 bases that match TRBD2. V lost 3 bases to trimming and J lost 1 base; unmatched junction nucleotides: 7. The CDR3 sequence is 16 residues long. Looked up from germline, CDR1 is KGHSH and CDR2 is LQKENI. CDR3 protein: CASSPGRQGRTDTQYF. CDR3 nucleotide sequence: TGTGCCAGCTCACCCGGGAGGCAGGGACGCACAGATACGCAGTATTTT.

For the CDR3, the DNA is TGTGCCAGCAGCGTATTAGCTACCGGGGGGCAATCTGAGCAGTTCTTC. It codes for CASSVLATGGQSEQFF. The rearrangement joins TRBV9 to TRBJ2-1, with a weak D call TRBD2 (7 bases). The CDR3 has 16 amino acids. Trimming removed 1 base at V and 9 bases at J, with 20 bases between. Germline assignment: CDR1 SGDLS and CDR2 YYNGEE. The whole variable domain, remainder taken from reference TRBV9 and TRBJ2-1, is DSGVTQTPKHLITATGQRVTLRCSPRSGDLSVYWYQQSLDQGLQFLIQYYNGEERAKGNILERFSAQQFPDLHSELNLSSLELGDSALYFCASSVLATGGQSEQFFGPGTRLTVL.

The CDR3 spells CASSSRQGVNTGELFF. CDR3 DNA sequence: TGTGCCAGCAGCTCCCGACAGGGGGTAAACACCGGGGAGCTGTTTTTT. The gene calls are TRBV27 and TRBJ2-2; 9 nucleotides align to TRBD1. Unmatched junction bases numbered 7, after V lost 6 bases and J lost 2 bases. Germline V gene data show CDR1 as MNHEY and CDR2 as SMNVEV (reference sequence). This CDR3 has 16 amino acids.

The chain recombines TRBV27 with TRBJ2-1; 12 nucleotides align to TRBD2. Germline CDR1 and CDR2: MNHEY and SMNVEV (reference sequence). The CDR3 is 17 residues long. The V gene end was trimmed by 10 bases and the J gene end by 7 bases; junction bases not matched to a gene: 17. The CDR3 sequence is CATYKGASGRAGNEQFF. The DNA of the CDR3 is TGTGCCACCTACAAAGGAGCTAGCGGGAGGGCCGGGAATGAGCAGTTCTTC.

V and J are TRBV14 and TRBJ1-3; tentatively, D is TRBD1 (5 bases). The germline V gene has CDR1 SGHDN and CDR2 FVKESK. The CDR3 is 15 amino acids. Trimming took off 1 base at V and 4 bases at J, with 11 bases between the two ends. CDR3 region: CASSQGQNVGNTIYF. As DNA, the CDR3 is TGTGCCAGCAGCCAAGGACAGAACGTCGGAAACACCATATATTTT.

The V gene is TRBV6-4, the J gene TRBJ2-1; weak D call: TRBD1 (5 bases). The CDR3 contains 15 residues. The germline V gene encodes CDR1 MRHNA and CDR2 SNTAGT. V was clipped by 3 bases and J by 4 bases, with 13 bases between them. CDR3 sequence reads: CASSDERDSYNEQFF. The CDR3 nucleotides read TGTGCCAGCAGTGATGAACGCGACAGTTACAATGAGCAGTTCTTC.